Shown below are 32 T cell receptor beta chains from a single sample sequenced in a study of shared clonotypes between healthy human individuals. Repertoires were generated with immunoSEQ multiplex PCR, while TCRdb's copy carries only in-frame clones and drops some. The top ten clones hold over 0.1% of a sample with under 2,500,000 clones, more than 90% of them seen once. Sequenced material: naive CD4+ T cells sorted from blood. This sample's subset: CD45RA+ positively selected. Receptors were obtained from a man younger than 35 in good health.

The chain combines TRBV9 with TRBJ2-1; D may be TRBD1 (5 bases). Germline V gene sequence: CDR1 SGDLS, CDR2 YYNGEE. Trimming shortened V by 3 bases and J by 2 bases, and 9 bases separated the two germline ends. The CDR3 length is 14 residues. For the CDR3, the DNA is TGTGCCAGCAGCGCCTTAGGGGCCTACAATGAGCAGTTCTTC. It translates to CASSALGAYNEQFF.

This sequence joins TRBV4-1 and TRBJ1-5, with D tentatively TRBD1 (6 bases). The CDR3 has 14 residues. The germline V and J ends were trimmed by 6 bases and 0 bases, with 9 bases remaining between them. Germline values: CDR1 MGHRA, CDR2 YSYEKL. This CDR3 reads CASRDSNSNQPQHF. CDR3 DNA sequence: TGCGCCAGCAGGGACAGCAATAGCAATCAGCCCCAGCATTTT.

For the CDR3, the DNA is TGTGCCAGCAGGGCAAGGGACATAACTAATGAAAAACTGTTTTTT. As protein: CASRARDITNEKLFF. This chain uses TRBV6-1 with TRBJ1-4, with TRBD1 as a possible D gene (6 bases). The CDR3 covers 15 residues. The V and J ends lost 6 bases and 1 base respectively, with 12 bases between them. Germline V gives CDR1 MNHNS, CDR2 SASEGT.

The genes are TRBV6-1 and TRBJ2-7; no definite D call. CDR3 size: 13 residues. CDR1 MNHNS and CDR2 SASEGT come from the germline V gene. Trimming cost V 7 bases and J 1 base, with 11 bases left between them. The CDR3 here is CASIPSPSYEQYF. The CDR3 DNA reads TGTGCCAGCATCCCCTCCCCTTCCTACGAGCAGTACTTC.

J is TRBJ2-1 and V is TRBV10-3; weak D call: TRBD2 (5 bases). This CDR3 comprises 13 residues. V lost 6 bases and J lost 5, with 11 bases in between. CDR1 and CDR2 from the germline V gene are ENHRY and SYGVKD. The CDR3 spells CAIRRGFDNEQFF. The CDR3 DNA reads as TGTGCCATCAGGCGAGGGTTTGACAATGAGCAGTTCTTC.

This chain connects TRBV4-3 to TRBJ2-3; 11 bases fit TRBD2. CDR3 length: 17 amino acids. The germline gives CDR1 LGHNA, CDR2 YSLEER. V was clipped by 0 bases and J by 5 bases; unmatched bases: 7. CDR3 nucleotide sequence: TGCGCCAGCAGCCAAGATCGACTAGCGGGATTGGGAGATACGCAGTATTTT. Translating it yields CASSQDRLAGLGDTQYF.

This sequence joins TRBV4-3 and TRBJ1-2, with D unresolved. The CDR3 contains 15 residues. Trimming took 0 bases from V and 7 from J, leaving 15 bases between them. The germline CDR1 and CDR2 sequences are LGHNA and YSLEER. This chain's CDR3 is CASSQDSLVPGGYTF. In DNA, the CDR3 is TGCGCCAGCAGCCAAGATAGTCTCGTCCCGGGTGGCTACACCTTC.

J is TRBJ2-5 and V is TRBV5-1, with D unresolved. The germline CDR1 and CDR2 sequences are SGHRS and YFSETQ. Trimming left V 0 bases short and J 5 bases short, with 14 bases between. This CDR3 contains 15 residues. In nucleotides, the CDR3 is TGCGCCAGCAGCTTGGAACCCGGTGGATGGGAGACCCAGTACTTC. It specifies CASSLEPGGWETQYF.

The count of this clone is one. This chain joins TRBV11-3 and TRBJ1-2; D gene unclear. The V end was cut by 6 bases, the J end by 2 bases, with 19 bases between. The CDR3 consists of 16 residues. CDR1 and CDR2 (germline): SGHNT, YENEEA. CDR3 in amino acids: CASRDPLEGRNYGYTF. The CDR3 nucleotides are TGTGCCAGCAGGGATCCTCTGGAGGGTAGGAACTATGGCTACACCTTC.

This clone was seen once. The chain is built from TRBV10-3 and TRBJ1-1; 8 bases match TRBD1. CDR1 is ENHRY and CDR2 is SYGVKD in the germline V gene. The CDR3 loop spans 16 amino acids. The V segment lost 6 bases and the J segment 4 bases; nucleotides outside the gene matches: 13. This chain's CDR3 is CAIRATGEANGTEAFF. The DNA for the CDR3 is TGTGCCATCAGGGCGACAGGGGAAGCGAACGGCACTGAAGCTTTCTTT.

Comment on this clone: This sample also contains other DNA sequences that code for the same CDR3. The CDR3 coding sequence is TGTGCCAGTAGTAATGGGGGATCCTACGAGCAGTACTTC. Translation: CASSNGGSYEQYF. The chain combines TRBV19 with TRBJ2-7, with D perhaps given as TRBD1 or TRBD2 (5 bases each). The germline V gene has CDR1 LNHDA and CDR2 SQIVND (reference sequence). The V end was cut by 4 bases, the J end by 1 base, with 8 bases between. The CDR3 sequence is 13 residues long.

Concerning this clone: Other DNA sequences in this sample translate to the same CDR3. CDR3 sequence: CASRLGDTQYF. The CDR3 bases are TGTGCCAGTCGGCTCGGGGATACGCAGTATTTT. The rearrangement links TRBV2 to TRBJ2-3; D unclear. Between the trimmed V and J ends, which lost 9 bases and 6 bases, there was a span of 10 bases. The CDR3 consists of 11 residues. Germline CDR1 and CDR2: SNHLY and FYNNEI.

This rearrangement joins TRBV6-5 to TRBJ1-5; D unresolved. The germline V gene encodes CDR1 MNHEY and CDR2 SVGAGI. CDR3 length: 14 residues. Trimming took 6 bases from V and 6 from J, leaving 15 bases between them. The CDR3 is CASRPTGGSQPQHF. The DNA of the CDR3 is TGTGCCAGCAGGCCGACGGGAGGAAGTCAGCCCCAGCATTTT.

This clone was seen a few times. V usage is TRBV5-4 and J usage is TRBJ2-2, with 7 bases that match TRBD2. The CDR3 is made up of 16 amino acids. Germline CDR1 and CDR2: SGHNT and YYREEE (reference sequence). V dropped 0 bases and J dropped 0; count of bases not matched to a gene: 2. CDR3 protein: CASSLVAGANTGELFF. CDR3 bases: TGTGCCAGCAGCTTGGTGGCGGGGGCGAACACCGGGGAGCTGTTTTTT.

The genes are TRBV25-1 and TRBJ2-7; 8 nucleotides match TRBD1. V shed 10 bases, J shed 6 bases, and the junction held 11 bases outside the gene matches. Germline V lookup: CDR1 MGHDK, CDR2 SYGVNS. The CDR3 spans 13 residues. The DNA for the CDR3 is TGTGCCACCGGTCTTACAGGGGGAGGCGAGCAGTACTTC. Amino acids: CATGLTGGGEQYF.

The chain links TRBV5-1 to TRBJ2-4; TRBD2 matches at 8 bases. This CDR3 is 17 amino acids long. Germline CDR1 and CDR2: SGHRS and YFSETQ. V lost 4 bases to trimming and J lost 8 bases; unmatched junction nucleotides: 17. The CDR3 DNA sequence: TGCGCCAGCAGCACCCCTCTTGCGGGAGGCGGCGGTGACATTCAGTACTTC. Its translation is CASSTPLAGGGGDIQYF.

This chain joins TRBV11-2 and TRBJ2-1; the match to TRBD2 covers 13 bases. The CDR3 loop spans 15 amino acids. The J segment lost 7 bases and the V segment lost 6 bases, leaving 6 bases of the junction unmatched. CDR1 SGHAT and CDR2 FQNNGV come from the germline V gene. Here the CDR3 reads CASSHWTSGSNEQFF. The CDR3 region has the DNA TGTGCCAGCAGTCATTGGACTAGCGGGAGTAATGAGCAGTTCTTC.

The chain employs TRBV5-1 and TRBJ2-1; D remains unclear. With 2 bases removed from V and 1 base from J, the gap between germline ends came to 10 bases. The length of the CDR3 is 15 residues. CDR1 is SGHRS and CDR2 is YFSETQ in the germline V gene. CDR3 residues: CASSFTDGSYNEQFF. CDR3 sequence (DNA): TGCGCCAGCAGCTTTACCGACGGTTCCTACAATGAGCAGTTCTTC.

The CDR3 DNA is TGTGCCAGCAGCCCCAACGCAGGGCCCCCGGGCTACACCTTC. Protein product: CASSPNAGPPGYTF. The rearrangement joins TRBV7-2 to TRBJ1-2, with a tentative D call TRBD1 (5 bases). The CDR3 extends over 14 amino acids. V lost 5 bases and J 8 bases, leaving 18 bases between the germline ends. Germline V CDR1 and CDR2: SGHTA, FQGNSA.

V gene TRBV11-2 combines with J gene TRBJ2-5, with D tentatively TRBD1 (6 bases). The CDR3 is 15 amino acids. Germline V gives CDR1 SGHAT, CDR2 FQNNGV. The V and J ends lost 1 base and 1 base respectively, with 10 bases between them. DNA of the CDR3: TGTGCCAGCAGCTTAGTCTTGGGGGCCCAAGAGACCCAGTACTTC. Protein: CASSLVLGAQETQYF.

The rearrangement links TRBV5-4 to TRBJ1-2; the D gene is possibly TRBD1 (5 bases). This CDR3 spans 14 amino acids. Germline assignment: CDR1 SGHNT and CDR2 YYREEE (reference sequence). V lost 3 bases to trimming and J lost 3 bases, with 12 bases between them. CDR3 protein: CASSYIGDYYGYTF. CDR3 sequence (DNA): TGTGCCAGCAGCTATATAGGGGACTACTATGGCTACACCTTC.

The CDR3 here is CASSLHRAGNTEAFF. In nucleotides, the CDR3 is TGTGCCAGCAGTTTACACCGCGCGGGTAACACTGAAGCTTTCTTT. This chain connects TRBV28 to TRBJ1-1; D remains ambiguous. The V end was cut by 2 bases, the J end by 2 bases, with 12 bases between. There are 15 residues in the CDR3. The germline V gene encodes CDR1 MDHEN and CDR2 SYDVKM.

The V and J genes are TRBV18 and TRBJ1-2, with D hard to call. CDR3 length equals 14 residues. Trimming removed 3 bases from V and 8 bases from J, with 16 bases in between. The germline V gene encodes CDR1 KGHSH and CDR2 LQKENI. The CDR3 region is CASSPYRSESGYTF. The CDR3, as DNA: TGTGCCAGCTCACCGTATAGGTCTGAAAGCGGCTACACCTTC.

The rearrangement joins TRBV28 to TRBJ2-1; TRBD2 matches 7 bases. Germline CDR1 MDHEN, CDR2 SYDVKM. The CDR3 extends over 13 amino acids. The trim removed 6 bases at V and 8 bases at J, leaving 7 bases unmatched. The CDR3 sequence: CASSRWGGDEQFF. In nucleotides, the CDR3 is TGTGCCAGCAGCCGCTGGGGGGGGGATGAGCAGTTCTTC. The variable domain in full, completed from reference TRBV28 and TRBJ2-1, reads DVKVTQSSRYLVKRTGEKVFLECVQDMDHENMFWYRQDPGLGLRLIYFSYDVKMKEKGDIPEGYSVSREKKERFSLILESASTNQTSMYLCASSRWGGDEQFFGPGTRLTVL.

The J gene is TRBJ2-7, the V gene TRBV7-2, with 9 bases matching TRBD1. The CDR3 totals 16 residues. V lost 3 bases to trimming and J lost 2 bases; unmatched junction nucleotides: 8. Germline V gene data show CDR1 as SGHTA and CDR2 as FQGNSA. The CDR3 here is CASSLAGTGNPYEQYF. The CDR3 coding sequence is TGTGCCAGCAGCTTGGCCGGGACAGGGAACCCCTACGAGCAGTACTTC.

Concerning this clone: Other nucleotide sequences in the sample specify the same CDR3. In DNA, the CDR3 is TGTGCCAGCTCACCCCAGGGCTATGGCTACACCTTC. It specifies CASSPQGYGYTF. The genes are TRBV18 and TRBJ1-2; a possible D gene is TRBD1 (5 bases). The CDR3 consists of 12 residues. With 3 bases removed from V and 4 bases from J, the gap between germline ends came to 6 bases. CDR1 KGHSH and CDR2 LQKENI come from the germline V gene. The full variable domain, completed using reference TRBV18 and TRBJ1-2, is NAGVMQNPRHLVRRRGQEARLRCSPMKGHSHVYWYRQLPEEGLKFMVYLQKENIIDESGMPKERFSAEFPKEGPSILRIQQVVRGDSAAYFCASSPQGYGYTFGSGTRLTVV.

Concerning this clone: This specimen includes other DNA sequences encoding the same CDR3. The chain is built from TRBV5-4 and TRBJ2-3; 7 positions agree with TRBD2. V shed 0 bases, J shed 1 base, and the junction held 2 bases outside the gene matches. The CDR3 spans 15 residues. The germline V gene encodes CDR1 SGHNT and CDR2 YYREEE (reference sequence). CDR3 residues: CASSLASGGTDTQYF. CDR3 in DNA: TGTGCCAGCAGCTTGGCTAGCGGTGGCACAGATACGCAGTATTTT.

J is TRBJ2-7 and V is TRBV7-2, with D uncertain. V was shortened by 2 bases and J by 2 bases, with 7 bases between the two germline ends. Germline lookup yields CDR1 SGHTA and CDR2 FQGNSA. The CDR3 is made up of 13 amino acids. The CDR3 reads CASSLKGTYEQYF. CDR3 nucleotides: TGTGCCAGCAGCTTAAAGGGAACCTACGAGCAGTACTTC.

The chain has TRBV19 and TRBJ1-1; D possibly corresponds to TRBD1 (5 bases). Trimming left V 4 bases short and J 0 bases short, with 6 bases between. The germline V gene encodes CDR1 LNHDA and CDR2 SQIVND (reference sequence). The length of the CDR3 is 13 residues. CDR3: CASSRQLNTEAFF. In DNA, the CDR3 is TGTGCCAGTAGTAGACAGTTGAACACTGAAGCTTTCTTT.

As to this clone: This CDR3 is also generated by other DNA sequences in the sample. The chain carries TRBV5-1 and TRBJ2-1, with 9 bases identical to TRBD2. The CDR3 runs to 15 residues. The ends lost 0 bases at V and 6 bases at J; junction bases unmatched: 4. Germline V CDR1 and CDR2: SGHRS, YFSETQ. DNA for the CDR3: TGCGCCAGCAGCTTGGATAGCGGGAGTGGCAATGAGCAGTTCTTC. Its protein product is CASSLDSGSGNEQFF.

This clone was seen only once. The chain couples TRBV5-1 to TRBJ1-1; 7 bases agree with TRBD1. V lost 4 bases and J lost 1; bases outside the gene matches: 4. The germline V gene has CDR1 SGHRS and CDR2 YFSETQ. This CDR3 spans 14 amino acids. CDR3 coding DNA: TGCGCCAGCAGCATGGGACAGCAGAACACTGAAGCTTTCTTT. This translates into CASSMGQQNTEAFF.

This chain joins TRBV5-1 and TRBJ2-3, with a possible D match to TRBD2 (6 bases). Germline V CDR1 and CDR2: SGHRS, YFSETQ. This CDR3 region has 16 residues. Trimming took off 3 bases at V and 2 bases at J, with 16 bases between the two ends. CDR3 region: CASSSGTYEVTDTQYF. The CDR3 nucleotides read TGCGCCAGCAGCTCCGGGACTTACGAAGTCACAGATACGCAGTATTTT.